Sequencing of this TCR beta chain was carried out in a study of blood T cell repertoires in COVID-19. Study context: Some COVID-19 samples were acute and others convalescent; all came from the United States, Italy and Spain. T cells, B-cell-depleted T cells, or PBMCs provided the cDNA or gDNA that served as material.

This clone turned up a few times. Germline CDR1 LNHDA, CDR2 SQIVND (reference sequence). This CDR3 has 13 residues. V dropped 6 bases and J dropped 7; count of bases not matched to a gene: 4. In the study's own analysis: Reference gene primer amplification yielded estimated nucleated cell counts. Method: immunoSEQ multiplex PCR; TCRdb's copy keeps in-frame clones and lacks some. The V and J calls and clone size come from that table; D and trimming were worked out from the DNA. The sample carries tens of thousands of clones, over 75% recorded once. The sequence derives from a man aged 55 to 69 with acute or convalescent COVID-19. Input material: peripheral blood. The rearrangement joins TRBV19 to TRBJ2-2, with 8 bases lining up with TRBD2. The DNA for the CDR3 is TGTGCCAGTAGCCCGGGGGGGTTCGGGGAGCTGTTTTTT. Translating it yields CASSPGGFGELFF. Variable domain in full (rest from reference TRBV19 and TRBJ2-2): DGGITQSPKYLFRKEGQNVTLSCEQNLNHDAMYWYRQDPGQGLRLIYYSQIVNDFQKGDIAEGYSVSREKKESFPLTVTSAQKNPTAFYLCASSPGGFGELFFGEGSRLTVL.